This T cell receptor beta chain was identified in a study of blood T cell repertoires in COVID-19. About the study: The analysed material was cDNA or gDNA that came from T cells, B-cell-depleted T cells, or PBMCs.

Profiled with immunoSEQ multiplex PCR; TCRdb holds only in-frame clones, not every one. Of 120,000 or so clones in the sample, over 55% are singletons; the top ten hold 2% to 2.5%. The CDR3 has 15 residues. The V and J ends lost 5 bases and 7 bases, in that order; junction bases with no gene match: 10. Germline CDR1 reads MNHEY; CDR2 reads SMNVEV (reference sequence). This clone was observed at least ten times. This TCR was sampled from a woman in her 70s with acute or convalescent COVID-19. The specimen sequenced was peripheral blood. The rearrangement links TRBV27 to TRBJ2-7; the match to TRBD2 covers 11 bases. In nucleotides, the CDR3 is TGTGCCAGCAGTATAACTAGCGGGAGCTTCACGGAGCAGTACTTC. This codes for CASSITSGSFTEQYF.